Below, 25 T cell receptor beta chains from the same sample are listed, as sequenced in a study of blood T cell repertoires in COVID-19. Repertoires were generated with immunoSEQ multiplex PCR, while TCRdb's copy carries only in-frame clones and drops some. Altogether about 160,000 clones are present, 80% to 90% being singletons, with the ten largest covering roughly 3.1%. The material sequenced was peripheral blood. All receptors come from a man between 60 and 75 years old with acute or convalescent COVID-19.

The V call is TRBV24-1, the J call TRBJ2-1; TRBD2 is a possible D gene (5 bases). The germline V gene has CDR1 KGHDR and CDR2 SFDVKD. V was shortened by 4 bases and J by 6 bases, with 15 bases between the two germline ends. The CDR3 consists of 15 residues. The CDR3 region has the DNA TGTGCCACCAGTGAGGGGAGAGCAGGCCTCAATGAGCAGTTCTTC. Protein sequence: CATSEGRAGLNEQFF.

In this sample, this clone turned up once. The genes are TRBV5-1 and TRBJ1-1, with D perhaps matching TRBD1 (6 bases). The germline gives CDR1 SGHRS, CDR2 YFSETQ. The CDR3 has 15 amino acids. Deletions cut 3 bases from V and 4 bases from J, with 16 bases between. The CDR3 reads CASSSAGAGGTEAFF. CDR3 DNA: TGCGCCAGCAGCTCCGCAGGGGCGGGGGGCACTGAAGCTTTCTTT.

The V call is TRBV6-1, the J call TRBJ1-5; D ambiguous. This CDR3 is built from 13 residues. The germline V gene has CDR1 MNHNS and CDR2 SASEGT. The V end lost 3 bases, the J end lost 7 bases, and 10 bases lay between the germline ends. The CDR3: CASSELAGQPQHF. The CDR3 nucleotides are TGTGCCAGCAGTGAGTTGGCGGGCCAGCCCCAGCATTTT.

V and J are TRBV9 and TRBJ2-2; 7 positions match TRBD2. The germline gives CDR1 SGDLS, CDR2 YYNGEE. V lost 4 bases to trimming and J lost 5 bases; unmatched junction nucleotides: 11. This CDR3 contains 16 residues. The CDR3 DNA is TGTGCCAGCAGCCCGGGGGGAGGGTCTCAAACCGGGGAGCTGTTTTTT. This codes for CASSPGGGSQTGELFF.

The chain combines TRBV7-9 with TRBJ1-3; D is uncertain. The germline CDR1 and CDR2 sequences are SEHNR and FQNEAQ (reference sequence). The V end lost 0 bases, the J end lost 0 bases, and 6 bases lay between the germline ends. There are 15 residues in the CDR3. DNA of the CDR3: TGTGCCAGCAGCTTAGCTGGCAGCTCTGGAAACACCATATATTTT. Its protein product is CASSLAGSSGNTIYF.

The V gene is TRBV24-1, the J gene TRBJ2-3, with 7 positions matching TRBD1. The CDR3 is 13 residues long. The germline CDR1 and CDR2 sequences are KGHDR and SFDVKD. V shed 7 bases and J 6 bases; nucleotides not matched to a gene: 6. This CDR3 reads CATSSTGPDTQYF. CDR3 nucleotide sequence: TGTGCCACCAGCTCGACAGGGCCGGATACGCAGTATTTT.

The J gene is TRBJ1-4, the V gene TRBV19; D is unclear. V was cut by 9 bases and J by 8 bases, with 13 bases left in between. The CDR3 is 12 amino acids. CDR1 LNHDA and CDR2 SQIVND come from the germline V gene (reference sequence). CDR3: CASGRQGEKLFF. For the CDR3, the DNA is TGTGCCAGCGGGAGGCAAGGGGAAAAACTGTTTTTT.

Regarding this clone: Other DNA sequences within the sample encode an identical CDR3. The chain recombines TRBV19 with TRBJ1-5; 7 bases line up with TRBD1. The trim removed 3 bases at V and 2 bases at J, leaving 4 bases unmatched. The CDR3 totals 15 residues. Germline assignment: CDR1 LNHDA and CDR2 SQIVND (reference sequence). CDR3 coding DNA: TGTGCCAGTAGTATTAGACAGGGTGGCAATCAGCCCCAGCATTTT. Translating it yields CASSIRQGGNQPQHF.

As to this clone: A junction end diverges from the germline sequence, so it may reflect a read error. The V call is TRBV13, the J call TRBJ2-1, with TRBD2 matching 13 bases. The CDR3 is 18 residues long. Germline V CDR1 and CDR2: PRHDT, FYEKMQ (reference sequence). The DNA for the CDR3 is TGTGCCAGCAGCCTAGGGACTAGCGGGACCGGGGGGGGAGCTGAGCAGTTCTTC. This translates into CASSLGTSGTGGGAEQFF.

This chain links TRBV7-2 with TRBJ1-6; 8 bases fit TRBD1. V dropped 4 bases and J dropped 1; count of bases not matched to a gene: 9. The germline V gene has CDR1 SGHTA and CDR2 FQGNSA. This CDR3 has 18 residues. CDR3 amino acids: CASSYNRGTASYNSPLHF. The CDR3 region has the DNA TGTGCCAGCAGCTATAACAGGGGGACGGCTTCCTATAATTCACCCCTCCACTTT.

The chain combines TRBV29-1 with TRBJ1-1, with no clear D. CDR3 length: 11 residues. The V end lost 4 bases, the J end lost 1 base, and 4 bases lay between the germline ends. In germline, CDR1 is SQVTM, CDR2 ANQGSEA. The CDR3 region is CSVGQNTEAFF. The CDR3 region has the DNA TGCAGCGTTGGACAGAACACTGAAGCTTTCTTT.

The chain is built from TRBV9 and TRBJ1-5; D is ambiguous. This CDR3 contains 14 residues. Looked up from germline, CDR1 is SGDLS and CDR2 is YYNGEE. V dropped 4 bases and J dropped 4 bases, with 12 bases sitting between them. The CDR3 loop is CASSWQAENQPQHF. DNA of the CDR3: TGTGCCAGCAGCTGGCAGGCCGAGAATCAGCCCCAGCATTTT. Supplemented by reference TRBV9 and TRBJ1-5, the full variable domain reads DSGVTQTPKHLITATGQRVTLRCSPRSGDLSVYWYQQSLDQGLQFLIQYYNGEERAKGNILERFSAQQFPDLHSELNLSSLELGDSALYFCASSWQAENQPQHFGDGTRLSIL.

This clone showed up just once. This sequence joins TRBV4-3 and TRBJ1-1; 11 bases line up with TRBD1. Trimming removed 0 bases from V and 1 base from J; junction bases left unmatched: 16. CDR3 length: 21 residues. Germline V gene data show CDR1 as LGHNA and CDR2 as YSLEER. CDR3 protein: CASSQDIPLGQGARGNTEAFF. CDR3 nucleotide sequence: TGCGCCAGCAGCCAAGATATTCCCCTCGGACAGGGGGCTCGGGGGAACACTGAAGCTTTCTTT.

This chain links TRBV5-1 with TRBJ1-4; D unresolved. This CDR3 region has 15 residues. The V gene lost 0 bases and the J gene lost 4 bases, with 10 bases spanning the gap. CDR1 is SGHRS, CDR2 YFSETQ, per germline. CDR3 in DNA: TGCGCCAGCAGCTTGGTGGCGGGAATTAATGAAAAACTGTTTTTT. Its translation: CASSLVAGINEKLFF.

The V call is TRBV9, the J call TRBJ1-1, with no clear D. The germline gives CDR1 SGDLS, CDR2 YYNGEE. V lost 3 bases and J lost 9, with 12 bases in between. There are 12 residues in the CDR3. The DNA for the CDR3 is TGTGCCAGCAGCGGGGTCCGCGGGCAAGCTTTCTTT. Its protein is CASSGVRGQAFF. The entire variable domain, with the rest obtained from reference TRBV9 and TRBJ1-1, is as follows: DSGVTQTPKHLITATGQRVTLRCSPRSGDLSVYWYQQSLDQGLQFLIQYYNGEERAKGNILERFSAQQFPDLHSELNLSSLELGDSALYFCASSGVRGQAFFGQGTRLTVV.

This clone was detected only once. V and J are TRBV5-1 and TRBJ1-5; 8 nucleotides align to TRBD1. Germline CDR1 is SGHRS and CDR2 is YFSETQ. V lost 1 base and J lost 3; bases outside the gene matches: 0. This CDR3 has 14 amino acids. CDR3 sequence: CASSLQGANQPQHF. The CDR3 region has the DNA TGCGCCAGCAGCTTGCAGGGGGCCAATCAGCCCCAGCATTTT.

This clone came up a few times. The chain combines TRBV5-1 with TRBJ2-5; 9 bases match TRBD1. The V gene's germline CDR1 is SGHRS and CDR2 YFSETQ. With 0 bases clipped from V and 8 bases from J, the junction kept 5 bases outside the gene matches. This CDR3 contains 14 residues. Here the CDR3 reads CASSLGDRATTQYF. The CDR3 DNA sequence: TGCGCCAGCAGCTTGGGGGACAGGGCTACTACCCAGTACTTC.

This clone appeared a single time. The CDR3 nucleotides read TGCGCCAGCAGCTTGGGACAGAGCCCGGATACGCAGTATTTT. This translates into CASSLGQSPDTQYF. The chain has TRBV5-1 and TRBJ2-3; possible D gene TRBD1, 5 bases. Germline V gives CDR1 SGHRS, CDR2 YFSETQ. The CDR3 length is 14 residues. Trimming cost V 0 bases and J 6 bases, with 11 bases left between them. Full variable domain (rest looked up from reference TRBV5-1 and TRBJ2-3): KAGVTQTPRYLIKTRGQQVTLSCSPISGHRSVSWYQQTPGQGLQFLFEYFSETQRNKGNFPGRFSGRQFSNSRSEMNVSTLELGDSALYLCASSLGQSPDTQYFGPGTRLTVL.

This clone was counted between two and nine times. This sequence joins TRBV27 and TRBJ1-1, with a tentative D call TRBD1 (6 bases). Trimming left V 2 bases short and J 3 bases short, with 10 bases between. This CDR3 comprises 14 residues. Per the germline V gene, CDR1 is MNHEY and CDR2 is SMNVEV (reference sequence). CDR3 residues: CASSLPGADTEAFF. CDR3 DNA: TGTGCCAGCAGTTTACCAGGGGCCGACACTGAAGCTTTCTTT.

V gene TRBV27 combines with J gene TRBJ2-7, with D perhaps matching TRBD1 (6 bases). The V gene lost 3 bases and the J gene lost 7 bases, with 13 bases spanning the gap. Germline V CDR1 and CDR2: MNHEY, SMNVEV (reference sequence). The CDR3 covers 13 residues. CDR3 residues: CASSFRGASEQYF. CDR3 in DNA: TGTGCCAGCAGTTTCAGGGGTGCGAGTGAGCAGTACTTC.

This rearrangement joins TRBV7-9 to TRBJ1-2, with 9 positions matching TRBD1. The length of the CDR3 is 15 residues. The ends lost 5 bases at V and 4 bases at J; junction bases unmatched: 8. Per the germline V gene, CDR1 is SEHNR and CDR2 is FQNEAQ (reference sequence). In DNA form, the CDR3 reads TGTGCCAGCAGCGCCAACAGGGGGCAGGGCTATGGCTACACCTTC. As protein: CASSANRGQGYGYTF.

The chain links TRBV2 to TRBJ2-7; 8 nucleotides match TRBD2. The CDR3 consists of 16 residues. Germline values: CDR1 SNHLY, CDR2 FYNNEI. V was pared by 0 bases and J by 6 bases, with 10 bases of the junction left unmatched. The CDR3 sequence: CASSEAVAGSSGEQYF. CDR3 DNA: TGTGCCAGCAGTGAAGCCGTAGCGGGGTCATCGGGCGAGCAGTACTTC.

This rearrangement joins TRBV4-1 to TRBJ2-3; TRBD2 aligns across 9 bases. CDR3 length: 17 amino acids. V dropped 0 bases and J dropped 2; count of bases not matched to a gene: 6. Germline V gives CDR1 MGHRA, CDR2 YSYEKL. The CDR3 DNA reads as TGCGCCAGCAGCCAAGACGGTGCGGGGGGGGCCACAGATACGCAGTATTTT. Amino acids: CASSQDGAGGATDTQYF.

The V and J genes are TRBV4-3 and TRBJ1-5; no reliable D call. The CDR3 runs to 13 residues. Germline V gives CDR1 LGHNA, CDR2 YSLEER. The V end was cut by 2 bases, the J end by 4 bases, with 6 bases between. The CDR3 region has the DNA TGCGCCAGCAGCCAAAATATTAATCAGCCCCAGCATTTT. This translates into CASSQNINQPQHF.

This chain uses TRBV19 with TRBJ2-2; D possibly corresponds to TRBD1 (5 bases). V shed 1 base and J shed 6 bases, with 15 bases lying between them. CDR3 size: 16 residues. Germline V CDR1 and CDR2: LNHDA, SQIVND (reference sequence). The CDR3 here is CASSIVRGKSAGELFF. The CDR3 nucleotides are TGTGCCAGTAGTATAGTAAGGGGAAAATCGGCCGGGGAGCTGTTTTTT.